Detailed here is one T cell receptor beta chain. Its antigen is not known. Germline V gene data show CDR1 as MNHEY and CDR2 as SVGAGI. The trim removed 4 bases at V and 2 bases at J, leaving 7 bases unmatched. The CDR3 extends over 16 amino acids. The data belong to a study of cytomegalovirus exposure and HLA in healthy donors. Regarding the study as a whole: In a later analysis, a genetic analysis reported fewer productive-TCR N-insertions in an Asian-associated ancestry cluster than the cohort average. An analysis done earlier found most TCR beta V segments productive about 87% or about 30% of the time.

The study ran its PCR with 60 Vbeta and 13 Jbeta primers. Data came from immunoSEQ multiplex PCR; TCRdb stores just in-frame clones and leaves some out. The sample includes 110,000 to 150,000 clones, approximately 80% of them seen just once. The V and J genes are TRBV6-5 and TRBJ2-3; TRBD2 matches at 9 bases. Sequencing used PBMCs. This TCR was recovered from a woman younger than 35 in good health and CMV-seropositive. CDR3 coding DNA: TGTGCCAGCAGTTTCTTAGCGGGGGCCAACACAGATACGCAGTATTTT. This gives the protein CASSFLAGANTDTQYF.